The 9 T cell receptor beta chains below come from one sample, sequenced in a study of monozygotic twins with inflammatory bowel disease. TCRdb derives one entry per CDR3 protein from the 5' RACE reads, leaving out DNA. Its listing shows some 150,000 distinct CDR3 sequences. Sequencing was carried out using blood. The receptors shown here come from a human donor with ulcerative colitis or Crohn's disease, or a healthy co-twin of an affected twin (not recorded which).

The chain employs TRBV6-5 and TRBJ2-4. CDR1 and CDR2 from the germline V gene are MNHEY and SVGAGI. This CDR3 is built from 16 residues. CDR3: CASSYSRGIAKNIQYF.

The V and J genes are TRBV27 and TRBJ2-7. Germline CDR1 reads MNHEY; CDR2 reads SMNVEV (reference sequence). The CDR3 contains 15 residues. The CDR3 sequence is CASSLFGLLPYEQYF.

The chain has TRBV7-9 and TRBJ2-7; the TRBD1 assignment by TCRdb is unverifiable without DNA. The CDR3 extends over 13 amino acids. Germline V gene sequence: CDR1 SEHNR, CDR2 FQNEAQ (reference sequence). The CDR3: CASTFGQSYEQYF.

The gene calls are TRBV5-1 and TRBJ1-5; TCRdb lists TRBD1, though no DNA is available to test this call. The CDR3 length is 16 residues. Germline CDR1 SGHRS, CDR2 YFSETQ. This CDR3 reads CASSLAGDPHNQPQHF. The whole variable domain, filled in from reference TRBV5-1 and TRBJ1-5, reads KAGVTQTPRYLIKTRGQQVTLSCSPISGHRSVSWYQQTPGQGLQFLFEYFSETQRNKGNFPGRFSGRQFSNSRSEMNVSTLELGDSALYLCASSLAGDPHNQPQHFGDGTRLSIL.

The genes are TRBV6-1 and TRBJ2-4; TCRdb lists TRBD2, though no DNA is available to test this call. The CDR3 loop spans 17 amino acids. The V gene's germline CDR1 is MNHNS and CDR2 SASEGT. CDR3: CASWGVAGGFTKNIQYF.

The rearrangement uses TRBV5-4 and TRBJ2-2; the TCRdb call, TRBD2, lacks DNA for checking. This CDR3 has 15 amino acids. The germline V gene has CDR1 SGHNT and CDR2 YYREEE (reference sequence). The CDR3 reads CASSLEAGDTGELFF.

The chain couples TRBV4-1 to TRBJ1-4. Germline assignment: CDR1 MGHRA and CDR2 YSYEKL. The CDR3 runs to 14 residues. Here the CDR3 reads CASSQGPRSEKLFF.

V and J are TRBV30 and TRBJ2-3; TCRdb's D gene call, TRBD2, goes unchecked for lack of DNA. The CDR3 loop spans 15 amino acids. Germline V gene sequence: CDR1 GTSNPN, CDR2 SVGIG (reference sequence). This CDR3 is CAVGSGSLSTDTQYF.

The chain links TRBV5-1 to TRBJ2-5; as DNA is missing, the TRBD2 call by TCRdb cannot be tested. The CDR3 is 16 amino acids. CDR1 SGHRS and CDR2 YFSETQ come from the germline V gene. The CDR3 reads CASSLAPSGSQETQYF.